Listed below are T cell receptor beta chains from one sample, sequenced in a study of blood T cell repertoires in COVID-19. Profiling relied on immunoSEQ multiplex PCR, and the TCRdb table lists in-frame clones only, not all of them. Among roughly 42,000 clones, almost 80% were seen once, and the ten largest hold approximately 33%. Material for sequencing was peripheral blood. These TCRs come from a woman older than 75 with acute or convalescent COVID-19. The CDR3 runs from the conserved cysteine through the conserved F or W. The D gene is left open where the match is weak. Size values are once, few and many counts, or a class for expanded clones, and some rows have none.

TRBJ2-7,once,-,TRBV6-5,TGTGCCAGCAGTTTGGGCCTCTCCCCACTCGAGCAGTACTTC,CASSLGLSPLEQYF
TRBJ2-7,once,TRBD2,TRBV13,TGTGCCAGCAAATTACATACTAGCGGCCCCTACGAGCAGTACTTC,CASKLHTSGPYEQYF
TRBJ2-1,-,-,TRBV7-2,TGTGCCAGCAGCTTCAACCCCGGGACTCTGTACAATGAGCAGTTCTTC,CASSFNPGTLYNEQFF
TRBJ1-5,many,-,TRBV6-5,TGTGCCAGCAGTAATTCCCCGGTCCAGCCCCAGCATTTT,CASSNSPVQPQHF
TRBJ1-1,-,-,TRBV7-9,TGTGCCTCATTAGGAGTAGGTGGCACTGAAGCTTTCTTT,CASLGVGGTEAFF
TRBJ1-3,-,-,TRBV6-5,TGTGCCAGCAGGGCGACAGATCTCGGAAACACCATATATTTT,CASRATDLGNTIYF
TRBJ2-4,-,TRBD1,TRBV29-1,TGCAGCGCCGAGTGGACAGGGGGAAACATTCAGTACTTC,CSAEWTGGNIQYF
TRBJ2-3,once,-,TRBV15,TGTGCCACCAGCAGAGACAGGCTCCTAAGCACAGATACGCAGTATTTT,CATSRDRLLSTDTQYF
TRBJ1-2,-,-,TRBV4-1,TGCGCCAGCAGCCAAGGAGGAGGGAGAGGGAACTATGGCTACACCTTC,CASSQGGGRGNYGYTF
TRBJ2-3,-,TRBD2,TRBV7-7,TGTGCCAGCAGCTTAGGGACTAGCGGGCTCACAGATACGCAGTATTTT,CASSLGTSGLTDTQYF
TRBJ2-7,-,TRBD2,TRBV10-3,TGTGCCACTACGGGACTACTCGACGAGCAGTACTTC,CATTGLLDEQYF
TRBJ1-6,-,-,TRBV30,TGTGCCTGGAGTGGTCGGAGCTCCTATAATTCACCCCTCCACTTT,CAWSGRSSYNSPLHF
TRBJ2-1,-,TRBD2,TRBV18,TGTGCCAGCTCACCACGGTTGCCTAGCGGGAGTGGGGACAATGAGCAGTTCTTC,CASSPRLPSGSGDNEQFF
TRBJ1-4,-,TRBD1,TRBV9,TGTGCCAGCAGCGATCGGACAGGGCCCCAGGAAAAACTGTTTTTT,CASSDRTGPQEKLFF
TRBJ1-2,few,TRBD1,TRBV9,TGTGCCAGCAGCGTATTAGTGGACAGGGGGCGGATCGGCTATGGCTACACCTTC,CASSVLVDRGRIGYGYTF
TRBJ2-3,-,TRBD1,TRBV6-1,TGTGCCAGCAGTCCCGGCCAGGGGGTCCCAGATACGCAGTATTTT,CASSPGQGVPDTQYF
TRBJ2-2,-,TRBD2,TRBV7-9,TGTGCCAGCAGGGGACTAGCGGCTATGAACACCGGGGAGCTGTTTTTT,CASRGLAAMNTGELFF
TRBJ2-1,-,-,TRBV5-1,TGCGCCAGCACCTTGAGGGGAAATAACAATGAGCAGTTCTTC,CASTLRGNNNEQFF
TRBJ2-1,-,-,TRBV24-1,TGTGCCACCTCTCGGTCGGGGGATGAGCAGTTCTTC,CATSRSGDEQFF
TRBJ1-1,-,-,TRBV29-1,TGCAGCGTGCACAGGGCTATAAACACTGAAGCTTTCTTT,CSVHRAINTEAFF
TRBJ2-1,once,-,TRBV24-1,TGTGCCACCAGGGGAGGCGCCTACAATGAGCAGTTCTTC,CATRGGAYNEQFF
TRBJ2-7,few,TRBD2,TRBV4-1,TGCGCCAGCAGCCAAGGGCTCTTCGGACTAGCGGGATCCCTCGAGCAGTACTTC,CASSQGLFGLAGSLEQYF
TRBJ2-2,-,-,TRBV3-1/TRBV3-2,TGTGCCAGCAGCCTCTACCGCGCCGGGGAGCTGTTTTTT,CASSLYRAGELFF
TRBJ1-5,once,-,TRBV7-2,TGTGCCAGCAGCTTTATTAAGGGGAATCAGCCCCAGCATTTT,CASSFIKGNQPQHF
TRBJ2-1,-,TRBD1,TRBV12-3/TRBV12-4,TGTGCCAGCAGCCCAGGACAGGGTGAGCAGTTCTTC,CASSPGQGEQFF
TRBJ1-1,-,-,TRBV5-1,TGCGCCAGCAGCTTGGCAGAAGGCAGGGGCACTGAAGCTTTCTTT,CASSLAEGRGTEAFF